One and the same sample provided the 23 T cell receptor beta chains below, sequenced in a study of beta chain features in type 1 diabetes. These receptors' antigens are unknown. Notes on the study in general: Patients with Type 1 diabetes showed moderately but significantly shorter TCRB CDR3s in all four CD4+ subsets.

Reverse transcribing all isolated RNA meant expressed TCRB transcripts were sequenced. Generated by immunoSEQ multiplex PCR, the TCRdb table keeps only in-frame clones and is missing some. Of fewer than 300,000 clones in the sample, just over 20% are singletons; the top ten hold around 0.028%. Sample: naive CD4+ T cells from blood. These receptors all come from a woman between 35 and 50 years old with type 1 diabetes.

The rearrangement uses TRBV30 and TRBJ1-1; a weak D match, TRBD1 (5 bases). With 1 base removed from V and 1 base from J, the gap between germline ends came to 10 bases. Looked up from germline, CDR1 is GTSNPN and CDR2 is SVGIG (reference sequence). CDR3 size: 14 residues. The CDR3 nucleotides are TGTGCCTGGAGTGCGACAGACGCGAACACTGAAGCTTTCTTT. Protein sequence: CAWSATDANTEAFF.

This clone has only one observation. The chain links TRBV7-2 to TRBJ2-5, with 8 bases lining up with TRBD2. The V gene's germline CDR1 is SGHTA and CDR2 FQGNSA. J was trimmed by 0 bases and V by 3 bases; bases with no gene match: 6. This CDR3 is 16 amino acids long. CDR3 in DNA: TGTGCCAGCAGCTTGCCCTCGGGGGGGTACCAAGAGACCCAGTACTTC. Residues: CASSLPSGGYQETQYF.

The rearrangement uses TRBV29-1 and TRBJ2-1; 11 nucleotides align to TRBD1. The CDR3 runs 14 residues. Germline loops: CDR1 SQVTM, CDR2 ANQGSEA. V dropped 2 bases and J dropped 9; count of bases not matched to a gene: 6. The CDR3 loop is CSVEKGTGGSEQFF. CDR3 sequence (DNA): TGCAGCGTTGAAAAAGGGACAGGGGGTTCTGAGCAGTTCTTC.

A few counts support this clone. The same CDR3 is also encoded by other DNA sequences in this sample. The chain combines TRBV7-9 with TRBJ2-4; 7 positions match TRBD1. The J segment lost 6 bases and the V segment lost 1 base, leaving 0 bases of the junction unmatched. The CDR3 is 13 residues long. Germline V gene data show CDR1 as SEHNR and CDR2 as FQNEAQ (reference sequence). CDR3 protein: CASSLGQGNIQYF. The CDR3 nucleotides are TGTGCCAGCAGCTTAGGACAGGGAAACATTCAGTACTTC.

This clone was detected only a few times. The chain employs TRBV18 and TRBJ1-2; tentatively, D is TRBD1 (5 bases). Per germline, CDR1 KGHSH and CDR2 LQKENI. V gave up 3 bases and J gave up 6 bases, with 11 bases separating them. The CDR3 contains 13 residues. The CDR3, as DNA: TGTGCCAGCTCACCGCGGGGGGAGGATGGCTACACCTTC. Protein sequence: CASSPRGEDGYTF.

CDR3 in DNA: TGTGCCAGTAGTCGACAGGCGGACACTGAAGCTTTCTTT. Encoded protein: CASSRQADTEAFF. This sequence joins TRBV19 and TRBJ1-1, with a possible D match to TRBD1 (6 bases). V shed 5 bases and J shed 3 bases, with 10 bases lying between them. Per germline, CDR1 LNHDA and CDR2 SQIVND (reference sequence). CDR3 length: 13 residues.

This clone turned up a few times. In nucleotides, the CDR3 is TGTGCCAGCAGCCTAGGACAGGGGGACCATCAGCCCCAGCATTTT. It encodes CASSLGQGDHQPQHF. The chain combines TRBV28 with TRBJ1-5, with 10 bases aligning to TRBD1. The length of the CDR3 is 15 residues. The V gene end was trimmed by 6 bases and the J gene end by 5 bases; junction bases not matched to a gene: 7. Per the germline V gene, CDR1 is MDHEN and CDR2 is SYDVKM.

The DNA for the CDR3 is TGTGCCAGCAGTCTCGTCGGGGTCCGGGGTGGCTACACCTTC. It yields the protein CASSLVGVRGGYTF. The chain combines TRBV5-6 with TRBJ1-2, with unresolved D. Germline lookup yields CDR1 SGHDT and CDR2 YYEEEE. The ends were cut back, 5 bases at V and 7 bases at J, with 18 bases in the middle. The CDR3 runs to 14 residues.

V usage is TRBV2 and J usage is TRBJ2-5; a weak D match, TRBD2 (5 bases). From germline, CDR1 is SNHLY and CDR2 FYNNEI. The V and J ends lost 1 base and 1 base respectively, with 7 bases between them. The CDR3 sequence is 14 residues long. This CDR3 is CASSEVSVQETQYF. The CDR3 bases are TGTGCCAGCAGTGAAGTTAGCGTCCAAGAGACCCAGTACTTC.

In its sample, this clone was seen a few times. The rearrangement links TRBV5-1 to TRBJ1-5; tentatively, D is TRBD1 (5 bases). V lost 0 bases to trimming and J lost 2 bases, with 9 bases between them. Germline assignment: CDR1 SGHRS and CDR2 YFSETQ. This CDR3 has 15 residues. This chain's CDR3 is CASSLEGIGNQPQHF. CDR3 nucleotides: TGCGCCAGCAGCTTGGAGGGGATTGGCAATCAGCCCCAGCATTTT.

This clone was observed a handful of times. The rearrangement uses TRBV4-3 and TRBJ2-3; the match to TRBD2 covers 9 bases. Germline trimming cut 2 bases from V and 4 bases from J; bases unmatched to any gene: 10. Per germline, CDR1 LGHNA and CDR2 YSLEER. This CDR3 comprises 17 residues. CDR3 region: CASSQPSTSGTADTQYF. The CDR3, as DNA: TGCGCCAGCAGCCAACCGTCGACTAGCGGTACAGCAGATACGCAGTATTTT.

This clone was detected only a few times. The J gene is TRBJ1-3, the V gene TRBV29-1; D is undetermined. This CDR3 is built from 14 residues. The germline V gene encodes CDR1 SQVTM and CDR2 ANQGSEA. Between the trimmed V and J ends, which lost 2 bases and 3 bases, there was a span of 11 bases. This chain's CDR3 is CSVEFSRDGNTIYF. The CDR3 coding sequence is TGCAGCGTTGAATTCTCGCGTGATGGAAACACCATATATTTT.

The rearrangement links TRBV18 to TRBJ2-1, with D tentatively TRBD1 (5 bases). Germline CDR1 KGHSH, CDR2 LQKENI. V lost 3 bases to trimming and J lost 5 bases, with 8 bases between them. The CDR3 is 13 amino acids. CDR3 region: CASSPTADNEQFF. The CDR3 DNA follows: TGTGCCAGCTCACCGACAGCTGACAATGAGCAGTTCTTC.

This clone was seen a handful of times. The chain couples TRBV11-2 to TRBJ2-5; D remains ambiguous. CDR3 length: 13 residues. The germline V gene has CDR1 SGHAT and CDR2 FQNNGV. V gave up 5 bases and J gave up 4 bases, with 11 bases separating them. The CDR3 loop reads CASSPIVGETQYF. The CDR3 DNA is TGTGCCAGCAGCCCTATCGTTGGAGAGACCCAGTACTTC.

The rearrangement uses TRBV7-2 and TRBJ2-1, with D possibly matching TRBD1 (5 bases). CDR1 SGHTA and CDR2 FQGNSA come from the germline V gene. The CDR3 totals 12 residues. V was trimmed by 3 bases and J by 10 bases, leaving 10 bases between them. The CDR3 is CASSFGHTEQFF. In DNA form, the CDR3 reads TGTGCCAGCAGCTTTGGACACACCGAGCAGTTCTTC.

V usage is TRBV5-1 and J usage is TRBJ1-2, with D maybe TRBD1 (6 bases). Germline V CDR1 and CDR2: SGHRS, YFSETQ. Trimming cost V 0 bases and J 4 bases, with 13 bases left between them. The CDR3 is made up of 15 amino acids. The CDR3 loop reads CASSLGDRTTYGYTF. The CDR3 DNA sequence: TGCGCCAGCAGCTTGGGAGACAGGACAACCTATGGCTACACCTTC.

J is TRBJ2-1 and V is TRBV4-2; 10 positions agree with TRBD2. The germline V gene encodes CDR1 LGHNA and CDR2 YNFKEQ. There are 16 residues in the CDR3. V gave up 4 bases and J gave up 7 bases; unmatched junction bases: 10. CDR3 amino acids: CASSPGGASGRNEQFF. CDR3 nucleotide sequence: TGTGCCAGCAGCCCGGGGGGAGCTAGCGGGAGAAATGAGCAGTTCTTC.

This clone was observed a few times. The chain has TRBV7-9 and TRBJ2-1, with 11 bases that match TRBD2. Germline-derived CDR1 and CDR2 are SEHNR and FQNEAQ (reference sequence). CDR3 length: 16 amino acids. V gave up 5 bases and J gave up 5 bases; unmatched junction bases: 8. CDR3 coding DNA: TGTGCCAGCAGCCCAAAGGGGACTAGCGGTCACAATGAGCAGTTCTTC. Protein product: CASSPKGTSGHNEQFF.

There are a few counts of this clone. This CDR3 is CASSFDRAQPQHF. The CDR3 bases are TGTGCCAGCAGCTTCGACAGGGCACAGCCCCAGCATTTT. The V and J genes are TRBV7-9 and TRBJ1-5; 7 bases fit TRBD1. This CDR3 spans 13 amino acids. Germline values: CDR1 SEHNR, CDR2 FQNEAQ (reference sequence). Losses at the gene ends were 3 bases for V and 7 bases for J; bases not matched to a gene: 3.

This clone was seen a handful of times. This sample includes further DNA sequences coding for the same CDR3. V gene TRBV18 combines with J gene TRBJ2-7; perhaps TRBD2 as D (6 bases). The V gene lost 6 bases and the J gene lost 0 bases, with 15 bases spanning the gap. Germline V lookup: CDR1 KGHSH, CDR2 LQKENI. CDR3 size: 15 residues. The chain's CDR3 is CASSPGTGGSYEQYF. The CDR3 DNA reads as TGTGCCAGCTCCCCGGGGACCGGGGGCTCCTACGAGCAGTACTTC.

This clone was picked up a small number of times. The gene calls are TRBV19 and TRBJ1-1, with 7 bases fitting TRBD1. The CDR3 loop spans 14 amino acids. After removal of 5 bases from V and 6 bases from J, the junction contained 9 bases not matched to a gene. Germline values: CDR1 LNHDA, CDR2 SQIVND (reference sequence). DNA for the CDR3: TGTGCCAGTAGTCCTCGGCAGGGGGGCGCTGAAGCTTTCTTT. As protein: CASSPRQGGAEAFF. The entire variable domain, with the rest obtained from reference TRBV19 and TRBJ1-1, is as follows: DGGITQSPKYLFRKEGQNVTLSCEQNLNHDAMYWYRQDPGQGLRLIYYSQIVNDFQKGDIAEGYSVSREKKESFPLTVTSAQKNPTAFYLCASSPRQGGAEAFFGQGTRLTVV.

This clone was observed a handful of times. This sequence joins TRBV4-1 and TRBJ1-2, with 7 bases fitting TRBD1. This CDR3 is built from 14 residues. Germline values: CDR1 MGHRA, CDR2 YSYEKL. V lost 4 bases to trimming and J lost 4 bases; unmatched junction nucleotides: 6. The CDR3 protein is CASSPTGAAYGYTF. The CDR3 bases are TGCGCCAGCAGCCCCACAGGGGCGGCCTATGGCTACACCTTC.

Only a few counts were recorded for this clone. The V and J genes are TRBV30 and TRBJ2-1; 10 bases map to TRBD2. The CDR3 runs to 15 residues. V lost 3 bases to trimming and J lost 7 bases; unmatched junction nucleotides: 9. CDR1 and CDR2 (germline): GTSNPN, SVGIG (reference sequence). CDR3 DNA sequence: TGTGCCTGGAGACAGGTAGCGGGAGGTTGGAATGAGCAGTTCTTC. As protein: CAWRQVAGGWNEQFF.